The present entry profiles one TCR beta chain with its context. The data were produced by immunoSEQ multiplex PCR, yet TCRdb's version contains in-frame clones alone and is incomplete. The sample has 400,000 or so clones, around 90% seen once. The germline V gene encodes CDR1 MGHDK and CDR2 SYGVNS. Germline trimming cut 4 bases from V and 2 bases from J; bases unmatched to any gene: 5. CDR3 size: 15 residues. The entry originates in a study of blood T cell repertoires in COVID-19. Study-level background: T cells, B-cell-depleted T cells, or PBMCs supplied cDNA or gDNA.

The chain couples TRBV25-1 to TRBJ2-3; TRBD1 matches at 8 bases. Sequences were obtained from peripheral blood. This sequence originates from a human donor in a cohort sampled during active COVID-19. The CDR3 region is CASSASGGFTDTQYF. In DNA, the CDR3 is TGTGCCAGCAGTGCATCAGGGGGCTTCACAGATACGCAGTATTTT.